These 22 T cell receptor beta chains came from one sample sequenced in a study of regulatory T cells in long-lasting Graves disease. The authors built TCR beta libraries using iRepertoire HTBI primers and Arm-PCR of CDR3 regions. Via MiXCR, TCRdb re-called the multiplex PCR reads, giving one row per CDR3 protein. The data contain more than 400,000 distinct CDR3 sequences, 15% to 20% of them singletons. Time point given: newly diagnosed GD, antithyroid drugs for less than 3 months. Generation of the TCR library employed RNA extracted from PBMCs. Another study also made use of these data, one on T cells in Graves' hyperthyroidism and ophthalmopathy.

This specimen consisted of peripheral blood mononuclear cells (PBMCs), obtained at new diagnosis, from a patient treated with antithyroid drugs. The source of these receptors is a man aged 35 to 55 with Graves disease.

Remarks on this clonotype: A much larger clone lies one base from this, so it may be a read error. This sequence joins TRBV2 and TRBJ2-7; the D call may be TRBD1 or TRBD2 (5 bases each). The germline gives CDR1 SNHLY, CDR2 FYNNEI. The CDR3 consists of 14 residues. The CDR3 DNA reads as TGTGCCAGCAGTGCTTGGGACGGCTCCTACGGGCAGTACTTC. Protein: CASSAWDGSYGQYF.

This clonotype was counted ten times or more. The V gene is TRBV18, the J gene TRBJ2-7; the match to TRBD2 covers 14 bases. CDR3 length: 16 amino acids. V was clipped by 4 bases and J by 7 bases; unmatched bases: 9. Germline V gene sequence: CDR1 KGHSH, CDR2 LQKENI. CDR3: CASSLKGLAGGGEQYF. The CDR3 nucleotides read TGTGCCAGCTCACTAAAAGGACTAGCGGGAGGTGGTGAGCAGTACTTC.

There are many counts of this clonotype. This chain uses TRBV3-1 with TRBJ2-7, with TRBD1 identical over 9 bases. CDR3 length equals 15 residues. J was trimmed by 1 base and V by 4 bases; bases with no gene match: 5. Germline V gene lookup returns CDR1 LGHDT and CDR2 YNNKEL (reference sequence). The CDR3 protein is CASSRGDRGSYEQYF. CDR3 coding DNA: TGTGCCAGCAGCCGGGGCGACAGGGGGTCCTACGAGCAGTACTTC.

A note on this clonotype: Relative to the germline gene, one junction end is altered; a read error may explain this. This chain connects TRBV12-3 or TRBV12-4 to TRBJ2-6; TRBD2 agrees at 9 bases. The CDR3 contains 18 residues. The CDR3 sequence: CASSLAGQRLTGANVLTF. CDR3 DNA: TGTGCCAGCAGTCTAGCGGGACAGCGCCTGACTGGGGCCAACGTCCTGACTTTC.

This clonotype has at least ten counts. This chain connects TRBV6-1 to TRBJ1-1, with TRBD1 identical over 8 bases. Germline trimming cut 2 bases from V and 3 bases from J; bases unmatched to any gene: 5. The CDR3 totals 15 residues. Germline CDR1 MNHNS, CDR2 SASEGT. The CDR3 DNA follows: TGTGCCAGCAGTGAACAGGGGGCGTCGTACACTGAAGCTTTCTTT. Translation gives CASSEQGASYTEAFF.

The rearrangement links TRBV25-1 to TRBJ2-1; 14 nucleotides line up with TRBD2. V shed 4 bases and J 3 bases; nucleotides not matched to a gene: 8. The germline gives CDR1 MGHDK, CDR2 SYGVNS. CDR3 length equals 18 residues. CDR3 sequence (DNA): TGTGCCAGCAGTGTTAACCCGGGACTAGCGGGAGTCTACAATGAGCAGTTCTTC. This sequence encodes CASSVNPGLAGVYNEQFF.

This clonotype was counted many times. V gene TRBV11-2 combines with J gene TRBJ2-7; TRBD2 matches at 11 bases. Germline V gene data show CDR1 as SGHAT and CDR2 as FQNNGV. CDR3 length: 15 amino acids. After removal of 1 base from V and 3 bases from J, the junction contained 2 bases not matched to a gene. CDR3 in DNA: TGTGCCAGCAGCTTAGCCGGGACTAGCGGCTACGAGCAGTACTTC. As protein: CASSLAGTSGYEQYF. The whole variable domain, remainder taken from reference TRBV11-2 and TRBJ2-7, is EAGVAQSPRYKIIEKRQSVAFWCNPISGHATLYWYQQILGQGPKLLIQFQNNGVVDDSQLPKDRFSAERLKGVDSTLKIQPAKLEDSAVYLCASSLAGTSGYEQYFGPGTRLTVT.

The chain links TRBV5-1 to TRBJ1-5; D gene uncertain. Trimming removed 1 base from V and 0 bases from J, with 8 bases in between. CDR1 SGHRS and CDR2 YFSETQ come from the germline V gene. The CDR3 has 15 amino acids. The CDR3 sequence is CASSLTGHSNQPQHF. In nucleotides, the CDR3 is TGCGCCAGCAGCTTGACGGGTCATAGCAATCAGCCCCAGCATTTT.

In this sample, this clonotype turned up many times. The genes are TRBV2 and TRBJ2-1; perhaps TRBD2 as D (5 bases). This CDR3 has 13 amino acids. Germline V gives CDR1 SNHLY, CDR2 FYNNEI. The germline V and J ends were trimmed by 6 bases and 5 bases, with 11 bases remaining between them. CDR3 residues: CASSVTRHNEQFF. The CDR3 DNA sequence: TGTGCCAGCAGCGTAACTAGGCACAATGAGCAGTTCTTC.

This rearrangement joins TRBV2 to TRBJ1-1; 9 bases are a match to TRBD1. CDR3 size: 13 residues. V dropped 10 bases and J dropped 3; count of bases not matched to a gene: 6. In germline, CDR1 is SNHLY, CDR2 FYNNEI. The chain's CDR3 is CAMGTGRYTEAFF. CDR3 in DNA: TGTGCCATGGGGACAGGGAGGTACACTGAAGCTTTCTTT.

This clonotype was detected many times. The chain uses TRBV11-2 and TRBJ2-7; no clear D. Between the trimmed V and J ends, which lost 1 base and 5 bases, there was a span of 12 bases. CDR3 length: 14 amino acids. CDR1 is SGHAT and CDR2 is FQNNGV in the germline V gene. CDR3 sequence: CASSLVASSDEQYF. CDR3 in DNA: TGTGCCAGCAGCTTAGTTGCTTCCTCGGACGAGCAGTACTTC.

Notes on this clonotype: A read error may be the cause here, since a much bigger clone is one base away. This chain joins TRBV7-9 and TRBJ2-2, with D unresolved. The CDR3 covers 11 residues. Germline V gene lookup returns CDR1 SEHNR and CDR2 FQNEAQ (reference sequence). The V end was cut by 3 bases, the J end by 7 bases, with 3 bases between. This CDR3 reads CASSFIGELFF. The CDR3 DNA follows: TGTGCCAGCAGCTTTATCGGGGAGCTGTTTTTT.

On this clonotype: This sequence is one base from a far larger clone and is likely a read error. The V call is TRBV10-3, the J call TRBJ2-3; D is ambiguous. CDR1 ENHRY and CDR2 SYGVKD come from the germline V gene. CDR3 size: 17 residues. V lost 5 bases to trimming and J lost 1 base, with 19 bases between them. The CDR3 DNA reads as TGTGCCATCAGTTTCCCGGGCCGTAATTATGGCACAGATACGCAGTATTTT. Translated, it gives CAISFPGRNYGTDTQYF.

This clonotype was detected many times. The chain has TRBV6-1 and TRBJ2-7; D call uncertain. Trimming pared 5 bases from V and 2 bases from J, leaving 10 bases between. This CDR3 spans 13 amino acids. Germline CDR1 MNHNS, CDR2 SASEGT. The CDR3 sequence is CASSRTTTYEQYF. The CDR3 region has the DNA TGTGCCAGCAGTAGGACGACGACCTACGAGCAGTACTTC.

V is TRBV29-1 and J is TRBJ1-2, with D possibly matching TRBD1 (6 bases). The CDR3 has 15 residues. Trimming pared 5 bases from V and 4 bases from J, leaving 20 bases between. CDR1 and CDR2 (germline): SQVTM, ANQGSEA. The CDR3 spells CSVRGDWGRGYGYTF. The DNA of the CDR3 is TGCAGCGTTAGGGGGGACTGGGGGAGGGGCTATGGCTACACCTTC.

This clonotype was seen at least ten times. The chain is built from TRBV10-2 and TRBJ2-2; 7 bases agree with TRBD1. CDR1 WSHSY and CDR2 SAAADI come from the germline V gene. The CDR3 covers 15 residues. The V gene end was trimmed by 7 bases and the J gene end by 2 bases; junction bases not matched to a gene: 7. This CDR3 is CASIGTDYNTGELFF. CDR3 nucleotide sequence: TGCGCCAGCATCGGGACAGACTATAACACCGGGGAGCTGTTTTTT.

The CDR3 protein is CASSEGSWNEQFF. The CDR3 DNA follows: TGTGCCAGCAGCGAGGGGAGTTGGAATGAGCAGTTCTTC. J is TRBJ2-1 and V is TRBV9; D may match TRBD1 or TRBD2 (5 bases each). Between the trimmed V and J ends, which lost 3 bases and 7 bases, there was a span of 11 bases. Per the germline V gene, CDR1 is SGDLS and CDR2 is YYNGEE. This CDR3 has 13 amino acids. The full variable domain, its missing parts supplied by reference TRBV9 and TRBJ2-1, is DSGVTQTPKHLITATGQRVTLRCSPRSGDLSVYWYQQSLDQGLQFLIQYYNGEERAKGNILERFSAQQFPDLHSELNLSSLELGDSALYFCASSEGSWNEQFFGPGTRLTVL.

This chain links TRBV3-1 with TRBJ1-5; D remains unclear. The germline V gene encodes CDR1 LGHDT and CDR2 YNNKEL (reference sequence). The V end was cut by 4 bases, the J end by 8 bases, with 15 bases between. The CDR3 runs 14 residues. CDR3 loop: CASSRSGVREPQHF. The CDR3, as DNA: TGTGCCAGCAGCCGCAGTGGGGTCCGGGAGCCCCAGCATTTT.

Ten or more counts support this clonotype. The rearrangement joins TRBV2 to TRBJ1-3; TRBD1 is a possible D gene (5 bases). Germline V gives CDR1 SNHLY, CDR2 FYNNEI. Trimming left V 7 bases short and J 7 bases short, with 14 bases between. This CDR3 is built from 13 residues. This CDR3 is CASNGREGNTIYF. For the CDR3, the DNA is TGTGCCAGCAATGGCAGGGAGGGGAACACCATATATTTT.

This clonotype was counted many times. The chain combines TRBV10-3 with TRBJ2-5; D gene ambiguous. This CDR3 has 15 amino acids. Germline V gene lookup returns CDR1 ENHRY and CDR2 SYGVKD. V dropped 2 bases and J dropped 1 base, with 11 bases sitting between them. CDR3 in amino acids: CAISEDGPVQETQYF. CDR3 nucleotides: TGTGCCATCAGTGAGGACGGTCCAGTCCAAGAGACCCAGTACTTC.

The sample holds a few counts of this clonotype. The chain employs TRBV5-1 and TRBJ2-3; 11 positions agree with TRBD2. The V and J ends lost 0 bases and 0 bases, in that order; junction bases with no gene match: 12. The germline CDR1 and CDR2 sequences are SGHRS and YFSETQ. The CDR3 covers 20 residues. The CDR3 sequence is CASSLEWGLAEARSTDTQYF. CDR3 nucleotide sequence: TGCGCCAGCAGCTTGGAGTGGGGACTAGCGGAGGCAAGAAGCACAGATACGCAGTATTTT. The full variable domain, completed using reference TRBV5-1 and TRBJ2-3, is KAGVTQTPRYLIKTRGQQVTLSCSPISGHRSVSWYQQTPGQGLQFLFEYFSETQRNKGNFPGRFSGRQFSNSRSEMNVSTLELGDSALYLCASSLEWGLAEARSTDTQYFGPGTRLTVL.

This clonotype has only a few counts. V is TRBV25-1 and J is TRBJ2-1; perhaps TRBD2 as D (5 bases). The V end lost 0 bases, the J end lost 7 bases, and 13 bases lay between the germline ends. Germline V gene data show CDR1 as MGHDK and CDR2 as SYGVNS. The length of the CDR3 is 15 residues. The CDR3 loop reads CASSEYGTPGNEQFF. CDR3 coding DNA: TGTGCCAGCAGTGAATACGGCACCCCGGGGAATGAGCAGTTCTTC.